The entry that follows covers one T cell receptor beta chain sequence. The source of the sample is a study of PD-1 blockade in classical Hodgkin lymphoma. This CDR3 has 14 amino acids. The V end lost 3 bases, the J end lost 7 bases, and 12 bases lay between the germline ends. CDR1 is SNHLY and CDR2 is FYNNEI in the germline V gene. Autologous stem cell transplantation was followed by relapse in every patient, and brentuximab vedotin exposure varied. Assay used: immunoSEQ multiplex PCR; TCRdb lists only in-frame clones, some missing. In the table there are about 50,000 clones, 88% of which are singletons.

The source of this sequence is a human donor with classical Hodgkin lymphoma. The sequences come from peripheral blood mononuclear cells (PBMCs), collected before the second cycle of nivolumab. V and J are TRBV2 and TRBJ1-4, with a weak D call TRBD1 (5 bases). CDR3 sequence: CASSDGTGTEKLFF. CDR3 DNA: TGTGCCAGCAGTGATGGGACGGGCACTGAAAAACTGTTTTTT. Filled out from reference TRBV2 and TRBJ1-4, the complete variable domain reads EPEVTQTPSHQVTQMGQEVILRCVPISNHLYFYWYRQILGQKVEFLVSFYNNEISEKSEIFDDQFSVERPDGSNFTLKIRSTKLEDSAMYFCASSDGTGTEKLFFGSGTQLSVL.